Below, 13 T cell receptor beta chains from the same sample are listed, as sequenced in a study of T cells in Graves' hyperthyroidism and ophthalmopathy. TCR beta CDR3 sequences were amplified from RNA transcripts. Using the HTBI primer set, a first-round RT-PCR was run on the TCR CDR3. Each CDR3 protein is one row after TCRdb ran MiXCR on the multiplex PCR reads. Among about 300,000 distinct CDR3 sequences listed, 10% to 15% were seen once. The sample comprised blood. These receptor sequences come from a woman in her 30s with Graves' hyperthyroidism that later progressed to Graves' ophthalmopathy.

There are many counts of this clonotype. The V call is TRBV27, the J call TRBJ2-5, with 7 bases matching TRBD1. The J segment lost 1 base and the V segment lost 5 bases, leaving 10 bases of the junction unmatched. CDR3 length: 16 residues. Germline V gives CDR1 MNHEY, CDR2 SMNVEV (reference sequence). CDR3 amino acids: CASSPGTVLTQETQYF. For the CDR3, the DNA is TGTGCCAGCAGTCCGGGGACAGTACTTACCCAAGAGACCCAGTACTTC.

Ten or more counts support this clonotype. The chain employs TRBV11-2 and TRBJ2-1; 9 bases map to TRBD1. Per germline, CDR1 SGHAT and CDR2 FQNNGV. The length of the CDR3 is 14 residues. The J segment lost 6 bases and the V segment lost 5 bases, leaving 5 bases of the junction unmatched. CDR3 DNA sequence: TGTGCCAGCAGCATCGGGACAGGGTCCAATGAGCAGTTCTTC. Translating gives CASSIGTGSNEQFF.

The chain recombines TRBV7-6 with TRBJ2-7; D is perhaps TRBD1 or TRBD2 (5 bases each). The CDR3 runs 16 residues. Per the germline V gene, CDR1 is SGHVS and CDR2 is FNYEAQ. Deletions cut 1 base from V and 0 bases from J, with 13 bases between. CDR3 bases: TGTGCCAGCAGCTTAGGAGGGACCATAAGCTCCTACGAGCAGTACTTC. Its translation is CASSLGGTISSYEQYF.

This clonotype was observed at least ten times. The V and J genes are TRBV7-6 and TRBJ2-7; D is perhaps TRBD1 (7 bases). This CDR3 spans 16 amino acids. CDR1 SGHVS and CDR2 FNYEAQ come from the germline V gene. V lost 5 bases and J lost 2, with 19 bases in between. CDR3 coding DNA: TGTGCCAGCAGCGGGGACTTACAGGGGACCACCTACGAGCAGTACTTC. This translates into CASSGDLQGTTYEQYF.

Of note for this clonotype: Being one base from a much bigger clone, this may be a read error. The chain recombines TRBV30 with TRBJ2-2; unclear D gene. From germline, CDR1 is GTSNPN and CDR2 SVGIG (reference sequence). Between the trimmed V and J ends, which lost 1 base and 6 bases, there was a span of 9 bases. The CDR3 totals 13 residues. The CDR3 DNA reads TGTGCCTGGAGTGAAGACGGAGCCGGGGAGCTGTTTTTT. It is translated as CAWSEDGAGELFF.

This clonotype turned up a few times. This chain connects TRBV9 to TRBJ1-3, with D tentatively TRBD1 (5 bases). The germline V and J ends were trimmed by 0 bases and 2 bases, with 9 bases remaining between them. CDR1 is SGDLS and CDR2 is YYNGEE in the germline V gene. There are 15 residues in the CDR3. The CDR3 protein is CASSVDPGPGNTIYF. For the CDR3, the DNA is TGTGCCAGCAGCGTAGACCCGGGACCTGGAAACACCATATATTTT.

This clonotype was seen repeatedly, ten times or more. The chain carries TRBV7-2 and TRBJ2-7, with 9 bases identical to TRBD2. The CDR3 covers 17 residues. The germline V gene encodes CDR1 SGHTA and CDR2 FQGNSA. V gave up 5 bases and J gave up 2 bases; unmatched junction bases: 13. CDR3 in amino acids: CASSPKGAGGQAYEQYF. DNA of the CDR3: TGTGCCAGCAGCCCAAAGGGGGCGGGGGGGCAGGCCTACGAGCAGTACTTC.

This clonotype was observed many times. The chain has TRBV7-9 and TRBJ2-3, with 7 bases fitting TRBD1. Germline loops: CDR1 SEHNR, CDR2 FQNEAQ (reference sequence). V lost 5 bases, J lost 10 bases, and 3 bases stayed unmatched. This CDR3 contains 11 residues. The CDR3 sequence is CASSPGTAQYF. The DNA for the CDR3 is TGTGCCAGCAGCCCCGGGACAGCGCAGTATTTT.

J is TRBJ1-5 and V is TRBV28; 11 bases align to TRBD1. CDR1 and CDR2 from the germline V gene are MDHEN and SYDVKM. CDR3 size: 16 residues. The V gene end was trimmed by 3 bases and the J gene end by 6 bases; junction bases not matched to a gene: 7. DNA of the CDR3: TGTGCCAGCAGTTTCCCGGACAGGGGGCCGGCTCAGCCCCAGCATTTT. It is translated as CASSFPDRGPAQPQHF.

The V call is TRBV19, the J call TRBJ2-3; D might be TRBD1 or TRBD2, each matching 5 bases. CDR3 length equals 14 residues. CDR1 is LNHDA and CDR2 is SQIVND in the germline V gene (reference sequence). V lost 0 bases, J lost 10 bases, and 14 bases lay in between. This CDR3 reads CASSIEGDRESQYF. CDR3 DNA sequence: TGTGCCAGTAGTATAGAGGGGGACCGCGAATCGCAGTATTTT.

This chain links TRBV25-1 with TRBJ1-2; 8 positions match TRBD1. Germline assignment: CDR1 MGHDK and CDR2 SYGVNS. J gave up 4 bases and V 5 bases, and 18 bases lay outside the gene matches. The CDR3 has 18 amino acids. CDR3 coding DNA: TGTGCCAGCAGTCCCCGGGCCAGGGGGCGCGCGGTAATCTATGGCTACACCTTC. Protein: CASSPRARGRAVIYGYTF.

This clonotype was counted ten times or more. The gene calls are TRBV28 and TRBJ1-5, with 9 nucleotides matching TRBD1. This CDR3 contains 14 residues. Per the germline V gene, CDR1 is MDHEN and CDR2 is SYDVKM. After removal of 8 bases from V and 3 bases from J, the junction contained 5 bases not matched to a gene. The DNA of the CDR3 is TGTGCCAGCGGGGACAGGGCCGCCAATCAGCCCCAGCATTTT. Encoded protein: CASGDRAANQPQHF.

This clonotype was seen ten or more times. V gene TRBV4-3 combines with J gene TRBJ2-1; D not certain. Germline-derived CDR1 and CDR2 are LGHNA and YSLEER. The CDR3 extends over 14 amino acids. The ends were cut back, 0 bases at V and 4 bases at J, with 7 bases in the middle. The CDR3: CASSQDLGYNEQFF. The CDR3 DNA reads TGCGCCAGCAGCCAAGATCTTGGGTACAATGAGCAGTTCTTC.